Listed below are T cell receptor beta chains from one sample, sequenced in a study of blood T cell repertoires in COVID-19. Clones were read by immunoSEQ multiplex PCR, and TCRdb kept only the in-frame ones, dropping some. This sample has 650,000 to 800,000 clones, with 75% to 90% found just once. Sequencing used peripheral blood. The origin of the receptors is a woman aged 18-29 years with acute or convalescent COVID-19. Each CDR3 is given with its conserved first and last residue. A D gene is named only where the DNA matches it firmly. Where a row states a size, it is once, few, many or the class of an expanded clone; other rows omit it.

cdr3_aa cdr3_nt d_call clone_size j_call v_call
CASKGSLHEQYF TGTGCCAGCAAAGGGAGCCTCCACGAGCAGTACTTC . . TRBJ2-7 TRBV27
CASSEAGGGYNEQFF TGCGCCAGCAGTGAGGCGGGCGGGGGCTACAATGAGCAGTTCTTC TRBD2 . TRBJ2-1 TRBV10-2
CASSVGQNTEAFF TGTGCCAGCTCCGTGGGACAAAACACTGAAGCTTTCTTT . . TRBJ1-1 TRBV18
CASSQEEAGYQPQHF TGCGCCAGCAGCCAAGAAGAGGCGGGGTATCAGCCCCAGCATTTT . few TRBJ1-5 TRBV4-1
CASSPDTRSNEQYF TGTGCCAGCAGCCCGGACACCCGTTCGAACGAGCAGTACTTC . . TRBJ2-7 TRBV6-5
CATSRESALSGTRENEQYF TGTGCCACCAGCAGAGAGAGTGCCCTCTCCGGGACTAGAGAGAACGAGCAGTACTTC TRBD2 . TRBJ2-7 TRBV15
CASSAGYGNTIYF TGTGCCAGCAGCGCAGGGTATGGAAACACCATATATTTT . . TRBJ1-3 TRBV9
CASSRTVRGGNTIYF TGTGCCAGCAGCAGAACGGTGCGGGGGGGAAACACCATATATTTT . . TRBJ1-3 TRBV6-5
CASSEASGGANEKLFF TGTGCCAGCAGCGAGGCCTCTGGGGGGGCTAATGAAAAACTGTTTTTT . . TRBJ1-4 TRBV9
CASGLGAGDLHF TGTGCCAGCGGCCTGGGGGCAGGCGATCTCCACTTT . . TRBJ1-6 TRBV9
CASGTAVRLNYGYTF TGTGCCAGCGGGACAGCCGTTCGCCTTAACTATGGCTACACCTTC TRBD1 . TRBJ1-2 TRBV6-5
CATQDRQNYGYTF TGTGCCACCCAGGACAGACAAAACTATGGCTACACCTTC . . TRBJ1-2 TRBV2
CASSSGTGYQETQYF TGTGCCAGTAGTTCCGGGACAGGATACCAAGAGACCCAGTACTTC TRBD1 . TRBJ2-5 TRBV19
CASSLGDRGQETQYF TGTGCCAGCAGCTTGGGGGACAGGGGCCAAGAGACCCAGTACTTC TRBD1 . TRBJ2-5 TRBV5-8
CASSEGGGEETQYF TGCGCCAGCAGTGAGGGCGGGGGCGAGGAGACCCAGTACTTC . . TRBJ2-5 TRBV10-2
CASSPGGTQILYGYTF TGTGCCAGCAGCCCCGGGGGGACACAAATACTTTATGGCTACACCTTC . . TRBJ1-2 TRBV7-2
CASSFSGTSGANEQFF TGTGCCAGCAGCTTCTCCGGGACTAGCGGGGCAAATGAGCAGTTCTTC TRBD2 once TRBJ2-1 TRBV7-2
CASSMTRTNTGNTIYF TGTGCCAGTAGTATGACTAGAACCAACACTGGAAACACCATATATTTT . . TRBJ1-3 TRBV19
CASGGGYTF TGTGCCAGCGGAGGTGGCTACACCTTC . . TRBJ1-2 TRBV2
CASSEDYGSGELFF TGTGCCAGCAGTGAAGATTATGGCTCCGGGGAGCTGTTTTTT . . TRBJ2-2 TRBV2
CASSLGRQGRKYGYTF TGTGCCAGCAGCTTAGGCCGACAGGGGAGGAAATATGGCTACACCTTC TRBD1 . TRBJ1-2 TRBV13
CATSPRLRKAFF TGTGCCACCAGCCCTCGACTGAGGAAAGCTTTCTTT . . TRBJ1-1 TRBV15
CASSLAGYQPQHF TGTGCCAGCAGTTTGGCCGGGTACCAGCCCCAGCATTTT . few TRBJ1-5 TRBV27
CASSPGTGGYEQYF TGTGCCAGCAGCCCCGGGACAGGGGGGTACGAGCAGTACTTC TRBD1 . TRBJ2-7 TRBV7-3
CASSPYGQKDQPQHF TGCGCCAGCAGCCCCTATGGACAGAAGGATCAGCCCCAGCATTTT . . TRBJ1-5 TRBV4-1
CAWKARQGRVRDTQYF TGTGCCTGGAAAGCCAGACAGGGAAGGGTCCGGGATACGCAGTATTTT TRBD1 . TRBJ2-3 TRBV30
CASSLMSGGLGEQFF TGTGCCAGCAGCTTAATGTCAGGGGGTCTCGGTGAGCAGTTCTTC TRBD1 . TRBJ2-1 TRBV7-3
CASSWDRNTEAFF TGTGCCAGCAGCTGGGACAGGAACACTGAAGCTTTCTTT TRBD1 few TRBJ1-1 TRBV5-6
CASSVADSNTEAFF TGTGCCAGCAGCGTAGCGGACAGTAACACTGAAGCTTTCTTT . . TRBJ1-1 TRBV9
CAAGMGQPYNEQFF TGTGCCGCGGGAATGGGTCAGCCCTACAATGAGCAGTTCTTC . . TRBJ2-1 TRBV27
CATIMGGAGYQPQHF TGTGCCACCATCATGGGGGGGGCAGGTTATCAGCCCCAGCATTTT . . TRBJ1-5 TRBV6-5
CASSTTASTVPSTDTQYF TGTGCCAGCTCCACGACAGCCTCAACCGTTCCTAGCACAGATACGCAGTATTTT . . TRBJ2-3 TRBV18
CASSPQDSRGYGYTF TGTGCCAGCTCACCTCAGGACAGTAGAGGCTATGGCTACACCTTC . . TRBJ1-2 TRBV18
CASSWTGTSGGEQFF TGTGCCAGCAGCTGGACCGGGACTAGCGGGGGAGAGCAGTTCTTC TRBD2 . TRBJ2-1 TRBV7-2
CASSWGSGASTDTQYF TGCGCCAGCAGCTGGGGTAGCGGGGCTAGCACAGATACGCAGTATTTT TRBD2 . TRBJ2-3 TRBV5-1
CASCPGVNYGYTF TGTGCCAGCTGTCCGGGGGTTAACTATGGCTACACCTTC . . TRBJ1-2 TRBV12-3/TRBV12-4
CASSFTRVLNTEAFF TGTGCCAGCAGCTTTACGAGGGTGCTGAACACTGAAGCTTTCTTT . . TRBJ1-1 TRBV7-2
CASSPSTGGYNGYTF TGTGCCAGCAGCCCCTCAACAGGGGGCTATAATGGCTACACCTTC TRBD1 . TRBJ1-2 TRBV9
CASQTGSRNSGNTIYF TGTGCCAGCCAAACGGGGTCGCGGAACTCTGGAAACACCATATATTTT . once TRBJ1-3 TRBV5-5
CASQSSQGTAPPLHF TGTGCGTCGCAAAGCAGCCAGGGTACGGCTCCACCCCTCCACTTT . . TRBJ1-6 TRBV28
CATSRDRLNEQYF TGTGCCACCAGCCGGGACAGGTTGAACGAGCAGTACTTC TRBD1 . TRBJ2-7 TRBV15
CASSLEGTGGRTEAFF TGTGCCAGCAGCTTGGAGGGGACAGGGGGTCGCACTGAAGCTTTCTTT TRBD1 . TRBJ1-1 TRBV5-6
CASSPQAGVTGNSPLHF TGTGCCAGCTCACCACAGGCAGGGGTCACAGGAAATTCACCCCTCCACTTT . . TRBJ1-6 TRBV18
CASSPRPAMNTEAFF TGTGCCAGCTCACCCCGCCCCGCGATGAACACTGAAGCTTTCTTT . . TRBJ1-1 TRBV18
CASSPQGGSYNEQFF TGTGCCAGCAGCCCCCAGGGCGGTTCCTACAATGAGCAGTTCTTC . . TRBJ2-1 TRBV6-4
CASTDPPEVSLPGELFF TGCGCCAGCACAGATCCCCCAGAGGTGTCGTTGCCCGGGGAGCTGTTTTTT . . TRBJ2-2 TRBV4-1
CASSTTGGANSPLHF TGCGCCAGCAGCACAACAGGGGGCGCGAATTCACCCCTCCACTTT TRBD1 . TRBJ1-6 TRBV5-1
CASSSDRAMNTEAFF TGTGCCAGCAGCTCTGACAGGGCTATGAACACTGAAGCTTTCTTT TRBD1 . TRBJ1-1 TRBV7-9
CASSYREEGEKLFF TGTGCCAGCAGTTACAGGGAGGAAGGTGAAAAACTGTTTTTT . . TRBJ1-4 TRBV6-5
CSVEQEDRPAYEQYF TGCAGCGTTGAACAAGAGGACAGGCCGGCCTACGAGCAGTACTTC TRBD1 . TRBJ2-7 TRBV29-1
CSASKTGSGNYGYTF TGCAGTGCTAGTAAAACAGGGTCTGGTAACTATGGCTACACCTTC . . TRBJ1-2 TRBV20-1
CASDPSGQGVVGYGYTF TGTGCCAGCGATCCCTCGGGACAGGGGGTGGTCGGCTATGGCTACACCTTC TRBD1 . TRBJ1-2 TRBV2
CASSLGSSGDTISYEQYF TGCGCCAGCAGCCTGGGGAGTAGCGGGGATACTATCTCCTACGAGCAGTACTTC TRBD2 . TRBJ2-7 TRBV5-1